What follows are 4 T cell receptor beta chains derived from one specimen sequenced in a study of identical twins. TCRdb used MiXCR to reprocess the 5' RACE reads, holding one entry per CDR3 protein. There are under 300,000 distinct CDR3 sequences in the sample; about 8.5% occur only once, and 3% lies in the top ten. The sample was also linked to a second study, of yellow fever vaccine responses in identical twins.

The sequenced material came from CD8+ T cells sorted from blood. The receptors were sampled from a woman under 30 in good health.

This clonotype has just a few counts. The gene calls are TRBV11-2 and TRBJ2-1; D is possibly TRBD1 or TRBD2 (7 bases each). Per the germline V gene, CDR1 is SGHAT and CDR2 is FQNNGV. V lost 0 bases and J 0 bases, leaving 15 bases between the germline ends. The CDR3 has 18 amino acids. CDR3 sequence reads: CASSLEAGQRYSYNEQFF. In nucleotides, the CDR3 is TGTGCCAGCAGCTTAGAAGCGGGACAGCGATACTCCTACAATGAGCAGTTCTTC. The full variable domain, with the rest looked up from reference TRBV11-2 and TRBJ2-1, is EAGVAQSPRYKIIEKRQSVAFWCNPISGHATLYWYQQILGQGPKLLIQFQNNGVVDDSQLPKDRFSAERLKGVDSTLKIQPAKLEDSAVYLCASSLEAGQRYSYNEQFFGPGTRLTVL.

The chain employs TRBV9 and TRBJ2-1; 7 nucleotides match TRBD1. Germline CDR1 is SGDLS and CDR2 is YYNGEE. The V segment lost 3 bases and the J segment 7 bases; nucleotides outside the gene matches: 10. The CDR3 is made up of 15 amino acids. DNA of the CDR3: TGTGCCAGCAGCGGGACAGGTCGAAGGGGGAATGAGCAGTTCTTC. Translating gives CASSGTGRRGNEQFF. Filled out from reference TRBV9 and TRBJ2-1, the complete variable domain reads DSGVTQTPKHLITATGQRVTLRCSPRSGDLSVYWYQQSLDQGLQFLIQYYNGEERAKGNILERFSAQQFPDLHSELNLSSLELGDSALYFCASSGTGRRGNEQFFGPGTRLTVL.

This clonotype was detected many times. The chain links TRBV29-1 to TRBJ2-7; 12 bases are shared with TRBD1. The V segment lost 6 bases and the J segment 4 bases; nucleotides outside the gene matches: 4. This CDR3 has 13 amino acids. Germline CDR1 is SQVTM and CDR2 is ANQGSEA. The DNA for the CDR3 is TGCAGCGTCCGGGACAGGGGGCCATACGAGCAGTACTTC. It translates to CSVRDRGPYEQYF.

Many counts were recorded for this clonotype. The chain has TRBV11-2 and TRBJ2-5; weak D call: TRBD2 (5 bases). V shed 3 bases and J shed 2 bases, with 10 bases lying between them. The CDR3 contains 14 residues. Germline V gives CDR1 SGHAT, CDR2 FQNNGV. The CDR3 here is CASSFWTDQETQYF. As DNA, the CDR3 is TGTGCCAGCAGCTTTTGGACTGATCAAGAGACCCAGTACTTC.